The next 27 T cell receptor beta chains were all read from a single sample in a study of CD8 T cells in Susac syndrome. The RNA input was roughly 0.45 to 1 ug, and it was reverse transcribed with random hexamers. Each CDR3 protein is one row after TCRdb ran MiXCR on the immunoSEQ multiplex PCR reads. In the table there are 150,000 to 200,000 distinct CDR3 sequences, about 95% of which are singletons. What was sequenced was CD4+ T cells from PBMCs. Receptor source: a human donor with multiple sclerosis.

This sequence joins TRBV15 and TRBJ2-5, with D uncertain. Germline V gene sequence: CDR1 LNHNV, CDR2 YYDKDF (reference sequence). With 1 base removed from V and 2 bases from J, the gap between germline ends came to 5 bases. This CDR3 is 13 amino acids long. For the CDR3, the DNA is TGTGCCACCAGCAGAGCGCAGCAAGAGACCCAGTACTTC. It yields the protein CATSRAQQETQYF.

In its sample, this clonotype was seen once. The chain links TRBV15 to TRBJ2-1; tentatively, D is TRBD1 or TRBD2 (6 bases each). CDR1 and CDR2 (germline): LNHNV, YYDKDF (reference sequence). CDR3 size: 15 residues. V was shortened by 6 bases and J by 5 bases, with 17 bases between the two germline ends. In DNA form, the CDR3 reads TGTGCCACCAGTTGGGGGGCCGGGATGGACAATGAGCAGTTCTTC. Its protein is CATSWGAGMDNEQFF.

The gene calls are TRBV3-1 and TRBJ1-1, with a tentative D call TRBD1 (6 bases). Germline CDR1 LGHDT, CDR2 YNNKEL (reference sequence). The CDR3 extends over 16 amino acids. Deletions cut 3 bases from V and 4 bases from J, with 18 bases between. CDR3 in DNA: TGTGCCAGCAGCCACAATGGGGGGGGCGCAGGCACTGAAGCTTTCTTT. Translated, it gives CASSHNGGGAGTEAFF.

The rearrangement uses TRBV14 and TRBJ1-6; D is perhaps TRBD1 (5 bases). CDR3 size: 14 residues. Germline CDR1 SGHDN, CDR2 FVKESK. V shed 7 bases and J shed 7 bases, with 14 bases lying between them. In nucleotides, the CDR3 is TGTGCCAGCAACAACGGGGGGTCAAATTCACCCCTCCACTTT. Encoded protein: CASNNGGSNSPLHF.

The V call is TRBV9, the J call TRBJ2-1; D not certain. The CDR3 contains 14 residues. With 1 base removed from V and 7 bases from J, the gap between germline ends came to 12 bases. Germline CDR1 SGDLS, CDR2 YYNGEE. CDR3: CASSVRAVWNEQFF. The CDR3 DNA sequence: TGTGCCAGCAGCGTAAGGGCAGTTTGGAATGAGCAGTTCTTC.

This chain joins TRBV12-3 or TRBV12-4 and TRBJ2-1; no firm D call. The V end was cut by 2 bases, the J end by 6 bases, with 11 bases between. The CDR3 contains 14 residues. The CDR3 region has the DNA TGTGCCAGCAGTTTACAGACTGGCCCCAATGAGCAGTTCTTC. Protein sequence: CASSLQTGPNEQFF.

The chain uses TRBV20-1 and TRBJ1-2; TRBD1 might be the D (6 bases). Germline-derived CDR1 and CDR2 are DFQATT and SNEGSKA (reference sequence). V lost 0 bases and J 6 bases, leaving 11 bases between the germline ends. The CDR3 runs 13 residues. Written as DNA, the CDR3 is TGCAGTGCTAGAGAGGAACAGGGCAATGGCTACACCTTC. Its protein product is CSAREEQGNGYTF.

CDR3 DNA: TGTGCCAGCAGTTACTCATTTACCCAGTACTTC. Translated: CASSYSFTQYF. The chain carries TRBV6-5 and TRBJ2-5; D unclear. The CDR3 is 11 residues long. Germline V gene sequence: CDR1 MNHEY, CDR2 SVGAGI. Trimming removed 0 bases at V and 8 bases at J, with 4 bases between.

The rearrangement uses TRBV9 and TRBJ2-3; D remains unclear. This CDR3 contains 13 residues. CDR1 and CDR2 (germline): SGDLS, YYNGEE. V lost 4 bases to trimming and J lost 2 bases, with 8 bases between them. The CDR3 DNA reads as TGTGCCAGCAGCAATTTGGACACAGATACGCAGTATTTT. As protein: CASSNLDTDTQYF.

The table lists this clonotype with a count of one. This chain joins TRBV23-1 and TRBJ2-5, with a tentative D call TRBD2 (5 bases). TRBV23-1 is placed among ORFs of uncertain function. Between the trimmed V and J ends, which lost 0 bases and 5 bases, there was a span of 13 bases. The CDR3 extends over 15 amino acids. The CDR3 reads CASSQSKDRGETQYF. The CDR3 nucleotides read TGCGCCAGCAGTCAATCTAAGGACCGAGGGGAGACCCAGTACTTC.

The chain combines TRBV4-1 with TRBJ2-5; D unresolved. The CDR3 has 18 amino acids. Germline CDR1 is MGHRA and CDR2 is YSYEKL. V was clipped by 0 bases and J by 4 bases, with 21 bases between them. The CDR3 is CASSQDPRIQPPGETQYF. The CDR3 DNA follows: TGCGCCAGCAGCCAAGATCCGAGGATCCAACCCCCGGGAGAGACCCAGTACTTC.

V is TRBV6-5 and J is TRBJ2-1; 9 bases match TRBD2. After removal of 4 bases from V and 1 base from J, the junction contained 5 bases not matched to a gene. The CDR3 totals 16 residues. Per germline, CDR1 MNHEY and CDR2 SVGAGI. The CDR3 loop is CASSSGTSLSYNEQFF. The CDR3, as DNA: TGTGCCAGCAGTTCCGGGACTAGCTTATCCTACAATGAGCAGTTCTTC.

This rearrangement joins TRBV24-1 to TRBJ1-4; D is ambiguous. With 4 bases removed from V and 7 bases from J, the gap between germline ends came to 6 bases. This CDR3 contains 12 residues. Germline V gene sequence: CDR1 KGHDR, CDR2 SFDVKD. CDR3 nucleotides: TGTGCCACCAGTGACTACAGTGAAAAACTGTTTTTT. Translating gives CATSDYSEKLFF.

The V gene is TRBV30, the J gene TRBJ2-7; D may correspond to TRBD1 or TRBD2 (6 bases each). The germline gives CDR1 GTSNPN, CDR2 SVGIG (reference sequence). Trimming cost V 2 bases and J 3 bases, with 20 bases left between them. The CDR3 consists of 16 residues. CDR3 residues: CAWSPGRAGGLYEQYF. For the CDR3, the DNA is TGTGCCTGGAGTCCCGGACGGGCTGGGGGGCTCTACGAGCAGTACTTC. Together with reference TRBV30 and TRBJ2-7, the CDR3 gives the full variable domain: SQTIHQWPATLVQPVGSPLSLECTVEGTSNPNLYWYRQAAGRGLQLLFYSVGIGQISSEVPQNLSASRPQDRQFILSSKKLLLSDSGFYLCAWSPGRAGGLYEQYFGPGTRLTVT.

The chain carries TRBV3-1 and TRBJ2-7; D is unclear. The CDR3 length is 14 residues. The germline CDR1 and CDR2 sequences are LGHDT and YNNKEL (reference sequence). V was trimmed by 0 bases and J by 0 bases, leaving 6 bases between them. This chain's CDR3 is CASSQEGSSYEQYF. The CDR3 region has the DNA TGTGCCAGCAGCCAAGAAGGAAGCTCCTACGAGCAGTACTTC.

The chain carries TRBV20-1 and TRBJ2-7, with TRBD2 identical over 9 bases. Germline CDR1 and CDR2: DFQATT and SNEGSKA (reference sequence). The CDR3 has 15 residues. J gave up 3 bases and V 3 bases, and 9 bases lay outside the gene matches. The CDR3 nucleotides are TGCAGTGCTAGGGCAGATGATAGCGGGGGCTACGAGCAGTACTTC. Translation gives CSARADDSGGYEQYF.

The rearrangement joins TRBV18 to TRBJ2-3, with no clear D. Deletions cut 4 bases from V and 1 base from J, with 6 bases between. This CDR3 has 13 amino acids. The V gene's germline CDR1 is KGHSH and CDR2 LQKENI. CDR3 coding DNA: TGTGCCAGCTCACTACTCCGCACAGATACGCAGTATTTT. This translates into CASSLLRTDTQYF.

This chain joins TRBV30 and TRBJ2-1, with unresolved D. The V end lost 4 bases, the J end lost 8 bases, and 9 bases lay between the germline ends. From germline, CDR1 is GTSNPN and CDR2 SVGIG (reference sequence). The CDR3 spans 11 residues. The CDR3 spells CAWNNVHEQFF. The DNA of the CDR3 is TGTGCCTGGAACAACGTGCATGAGCAGTTCTTC.

This clonotype came up once. The CDR3: CASSGSYYGYTF. The CDR3 DNA reads TGTGCCAGCAGCGGGTCGTACTATGGCTACACCTTC. The chain recombines TRBV12-3 or TRBV12-4 with TRBJ1-2; no definite D call. The CDR3 totals 12 residues. V shed 6 bases and J shed 3 bases, with 8 bases lying between them.

This chain connects TRBV15 to TRBJ1-2; D is possibly TRBD1 (5 bases). The CDR3 runs to 13 residues. Trimming stripped 0 bases from V and 9 bases from J, with 11 bases between. Germline CDR1 LNHNV, CDR2 YYDKDF (reference sequence). CDR3 in amino acids: CATSRDEGKRYTF. In DNA form, the CDR3 reads TGTGCCACCAGCAGAGATGAGGGGAAACGCTACACCTTC.

This chain joins TRBV9 and TRBJ2-1; TRBD2 matches 10 bases. The germline gives CDR1 SGDLS, CDR2 YYNGEE. The CDR3 extends over 16 amino acids. V lost 4 bases to trimming and J lost 12 bases; unmatched junction nucleotides: 16. This CDR3 is CASSQGLAEEMSRQFF. CDR3 nucleotide sequence: TGTGCCAGCAGCCAAGGACTAGCGGAGGAAATGAGTCGGCAGTTCTTC.

The rearrangement links TRBV6-5 to TRBJ1-6; 11 bases map to TRBD1. CDR3 size: 14 residues. Germline V gives CDR1 MNHEY, CDR2 SVGAGI. Trimming removed 2 bases from V and 9 bases from J; junction bases left unmatched: 0. CDR3 amino acids: CASSYGTGGSPLHF. CDR3 in DNA: TGTGCCAGCAGTTACGGGACAGGGGGTTCACCCCTCCACTTT.

Only one count was recorded for this clonotype. The gene calls are TRBV5-4 and TRBJ1-1, with D unresolved. The V end was cut by 2 bases, the J end by 4 bases, with 12 bases between. The V gene's germline CDR1 is SGHNT and CDR2 YYREEE (reference sequence). CDR3 length: 14 amino acids. The CDR3 DNA follows: TGTGCCAGCAGCTTTGGGAGGGAAAGCACTGAAGCTTTCTTT. It codes for CASSFGRESTEAFF.

This chain uses TRBV29-1 with TRBJ1-2, with TRBD1 matching 9 bases. With 7 bases clipped from V and 9 bases from J, the junction kept 6 bases outside the gene matches. The CDR3 runs 11 residues. Germline CDR1 is SQVTM and CDR2 is ANQGSEA. The CDR3: CSADRGWSYTF. In DNA form, the CDR3 reads TGCAGCGCGGACAGGGGATGGAGCTACACCTTC.

J is TRBJ1-2 and V is TRBV29-1, with D maybe TRBD1 (6 bases). V was trimmed by 5 bases and J by 4 bases, leaving 14 bases between them. CDR1 and CDR2 from the germline V gene are SQVTM and ANQGSEA. The CDR3 extends over 13 amino acids. CDR3 DNA sequence: TGCAGCGTTAAAGGCGGGGGCGGCTATGGCTACACCTTC. Residues: CSVKGGGGYGYTF. Full variable domain (remainder filled in from reference TRBV29-1 and TRBJ1-2): SAVISQKPSRDICQRGTSLTIQCQVDSQVTMMFWYRQQPGQSLTLIATANQGSEATYESGFVIDKFPISRPNLTFSTLTVSNMSPEDSSIYLCSVKGGGGYGYTFGSGTRLTVV.

This rearrangement joins TRBV20-1 to TRBJ1-4; D gene unclear. Germline assignment: CDR1 DFQATT and CDR2 SNEGSKA (reference sequence). Trimming pared 5 bases from V and 1 base from J, leaving 8 bases between. The CDR3 totals 13 residues. The CDR3 DNA follows: TGCAGTGCTCCGGATCAAACTAATGAAAAACTGTTTTTT. It encodes CSAPDQTNEKLFF.

This clonotype was seen more than once but under ten times. The gene calls are TRBV6-1 and TRBJ2-5, with D perhaps TRBD2 (5 bases). The CDR3 is made up of 13 amino acids. The germline V and J ends were trimmed by 5 bases and 2 bases, with 9 bases remaining between them. Per the germline V gene, CDR1 is MNHNS and CDR2 is SASEGT. The DNA of the CDR3 is TGTGCCAGCAGTTCCGGGATTCAAGAGACCCAGTACTTC. Protein sequence: CASSSGIQETQYF.